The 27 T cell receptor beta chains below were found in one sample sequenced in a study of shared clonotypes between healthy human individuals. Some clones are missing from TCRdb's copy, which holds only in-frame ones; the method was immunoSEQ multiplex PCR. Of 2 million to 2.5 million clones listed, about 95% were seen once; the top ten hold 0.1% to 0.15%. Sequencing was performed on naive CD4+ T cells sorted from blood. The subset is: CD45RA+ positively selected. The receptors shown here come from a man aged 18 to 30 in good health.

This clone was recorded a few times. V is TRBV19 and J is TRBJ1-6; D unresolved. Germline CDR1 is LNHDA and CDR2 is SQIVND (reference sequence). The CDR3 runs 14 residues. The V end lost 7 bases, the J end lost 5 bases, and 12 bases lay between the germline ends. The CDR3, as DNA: TGTGCCAGTATGGGGAGGATGGATAATTCACCCCTCCACTTT. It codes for CASMGRMDNSPLHF.

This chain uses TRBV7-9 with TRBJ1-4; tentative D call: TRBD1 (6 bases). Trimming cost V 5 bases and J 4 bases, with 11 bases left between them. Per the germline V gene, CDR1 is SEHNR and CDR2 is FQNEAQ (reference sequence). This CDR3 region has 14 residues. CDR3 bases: TGTGCCAGCAGCAAACGGACAGATAATGAAAAACTGTTTTTT. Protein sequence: CASSKRTDNEKLFF.

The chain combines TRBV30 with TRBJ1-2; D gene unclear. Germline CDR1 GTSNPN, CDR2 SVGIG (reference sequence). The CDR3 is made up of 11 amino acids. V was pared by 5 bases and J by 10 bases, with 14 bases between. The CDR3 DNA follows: TGTGCCTGGGACCAGGCGCAGCTCTACACCTTC. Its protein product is CAWDQAQLYTF.

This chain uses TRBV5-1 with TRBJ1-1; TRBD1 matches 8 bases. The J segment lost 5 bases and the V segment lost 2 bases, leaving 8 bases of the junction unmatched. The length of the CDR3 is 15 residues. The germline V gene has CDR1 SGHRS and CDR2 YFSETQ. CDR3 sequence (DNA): TGCGCCAGCAGCTTTCTCGGACAGGGCCTGACTGAAGCTTTCTTT. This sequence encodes CASSFLGQGLTEAFF.

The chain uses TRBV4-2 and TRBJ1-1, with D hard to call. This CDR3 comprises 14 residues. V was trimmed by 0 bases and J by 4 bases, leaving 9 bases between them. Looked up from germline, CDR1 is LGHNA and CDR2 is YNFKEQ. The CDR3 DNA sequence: TGTGCCAGCAGCCAAGAGCGGGGAGGCACTGAAGCTTTCTTT. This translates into CASSQERGGTEAFF.

This CDR3 is CASEGGPGANVLTF. The CDR3 DNA is TGTGCCAGCGAGGGCGGCCCTGGGGCCAACGTCCTGACTTTC. The rearrangement joins TRBV7-9 to TRBJ2-6; D perhaps matches TRBD2 (5 bases). CDR1 is SEHNR and CDR2 is FQNEAQ in the germline V gene (reference sequence). Trimming cost V 8 bases and J 2 bases, with 10 bases left between them. This CDR3 region has 14 residues.

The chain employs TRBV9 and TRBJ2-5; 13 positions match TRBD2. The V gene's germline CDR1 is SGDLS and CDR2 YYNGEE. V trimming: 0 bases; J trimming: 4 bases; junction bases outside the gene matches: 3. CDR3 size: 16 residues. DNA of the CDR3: TGTGCCAGCAGCGTAGGACTAGCGGGGGGCCCAGAGACCCAGTACTTC. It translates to CASSVGLAGGPETQYF.

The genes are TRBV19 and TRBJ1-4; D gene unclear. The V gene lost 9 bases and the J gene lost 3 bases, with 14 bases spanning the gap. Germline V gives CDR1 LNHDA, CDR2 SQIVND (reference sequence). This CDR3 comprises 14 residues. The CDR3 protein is CASRVGRPNEKLFF. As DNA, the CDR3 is TGTGCCAGCCGGGTGGGCAGGCCTAATGAAAAACTGTTTTTT.

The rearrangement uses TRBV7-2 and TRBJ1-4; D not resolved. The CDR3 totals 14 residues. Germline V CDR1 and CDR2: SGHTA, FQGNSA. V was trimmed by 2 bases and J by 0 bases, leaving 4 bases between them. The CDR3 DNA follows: TGTGCCAGCAGCTTATCCCCAACTAATGAAAAACTGTTTTTT. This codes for CASSLSPTNEKLFF.

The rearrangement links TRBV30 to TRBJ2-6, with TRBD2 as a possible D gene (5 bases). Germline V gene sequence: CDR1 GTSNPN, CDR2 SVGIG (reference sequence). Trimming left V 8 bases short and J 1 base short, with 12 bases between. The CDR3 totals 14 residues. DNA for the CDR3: TGTGCCCTCAACACGGGGTCTGGGGCCAACGTCCTGACTTTC. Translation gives CALNTGSGANVLTF.

CDR3 in amino acids: CASSLGDERGYTF. In DNA, the CDR3 is TGCGCCAGCAGCTTGGGGGACGAAAGGGGCTACACCTTC. V is TRBV5-1 and J is TRBJ1-2, with D tentatively TRBD1 (5 bases). Germline V lookup: CDR1 SGHRS, CDR2 YFSETQ. V lost 0 bases and J 8 bases, leaving 11 bases between the germline ends. The CDR3 is made up of 13 amino acids. Together with reference TRBV5-1 and TRBJ1-2, the CDR3 gives the full variable domain: KAGVTQTPRYLIKTRGQQVTLSCSPISGHRSVSWYQQTPGQGLQFLFEYFSETQRNKGNFPGRFSGRQFSNSRSEMNVSTLELGDSALYLCASSLGDERGYTFGSGTRLTVV.

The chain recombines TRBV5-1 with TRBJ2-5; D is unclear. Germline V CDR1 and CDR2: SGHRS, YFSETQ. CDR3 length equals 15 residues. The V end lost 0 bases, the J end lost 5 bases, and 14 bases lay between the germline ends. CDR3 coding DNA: TGCGCCAGCAGCTTGGTGGGAAGATATAAGGAGACCCAGTACTTC. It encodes CASSLVGRYKETQYF.

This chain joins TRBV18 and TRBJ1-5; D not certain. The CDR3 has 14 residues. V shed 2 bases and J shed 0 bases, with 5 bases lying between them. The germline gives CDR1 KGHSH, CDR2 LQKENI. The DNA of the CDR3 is TGTGCCAGCTCACCAAAAAATAGCAATCAGCCCCAGCATTTT. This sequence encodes CASSPKNSNQPQHF.

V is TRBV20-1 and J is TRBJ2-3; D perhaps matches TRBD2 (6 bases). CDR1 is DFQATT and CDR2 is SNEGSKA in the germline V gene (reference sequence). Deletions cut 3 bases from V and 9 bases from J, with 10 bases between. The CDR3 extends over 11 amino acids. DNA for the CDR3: TGCAGTGCTAGTGGGACTTTCACGCAGTATTTT. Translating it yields CSASGTFTQYF.

The CDR3 DNA reads TGTGCCAGCAGTGTTAACAGGAACACTGAAGCTTTCTTT. Translated: CASSVNRNTEAFF. This chain uses TRBV6-1 with TRBJ1-1; D gene ambiguous. This CDR3 spans 13 amino acids. V was shortened by 4 bases and J by 1 base, with 7 bases between the two germline ends. The V gene's germline CDR1 is MNHNS and CDR2 SASEGT.

CDR3 in DNA: TGTGCCAGCAGCTCTTCTCAGGTGGGAGGTCGCACCGGGGAGCTGTTTTTT. It is translated as CASSSSQVGGRTGELFF. The rearrangement uses TRBV5-4 and TRBJ2-2; D might be TRBD2 (6 bases). V dropped 3 bases and J dropped 4 bases, with 19 bases sitting between them. This CDR3 region has 17 residues. Germline V gives CDR1 SGHNT, CDR2 YYREEE (reference sequence).

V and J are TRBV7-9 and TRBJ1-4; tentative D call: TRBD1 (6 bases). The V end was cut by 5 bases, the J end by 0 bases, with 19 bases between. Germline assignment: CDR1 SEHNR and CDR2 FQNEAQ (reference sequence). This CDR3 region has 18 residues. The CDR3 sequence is CASSRTASQRATNEKLFF. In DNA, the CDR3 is TGTGCCAGCAGCCGGACAGCCTCCCAGCGTGCAACTAATGAAAAACTGTTTTTT.

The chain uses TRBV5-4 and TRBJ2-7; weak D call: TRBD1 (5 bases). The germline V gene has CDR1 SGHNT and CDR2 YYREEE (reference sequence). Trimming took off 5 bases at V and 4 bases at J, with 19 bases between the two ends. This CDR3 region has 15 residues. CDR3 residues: CASRPDRYGVYEQYF. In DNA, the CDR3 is TGTGCCAGCAGACCCGACAGATACGGCGTTTACGAGCAGTACTTC.

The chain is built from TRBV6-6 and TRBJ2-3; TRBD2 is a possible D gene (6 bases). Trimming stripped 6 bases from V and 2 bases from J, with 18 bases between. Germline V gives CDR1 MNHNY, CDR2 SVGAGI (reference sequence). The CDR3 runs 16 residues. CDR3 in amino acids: CASRSLSSALTDTQYF. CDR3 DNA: TGTGCCAGCAGATCACTATCTAGCGCTCTCACAGATACGCAGTATTTT.

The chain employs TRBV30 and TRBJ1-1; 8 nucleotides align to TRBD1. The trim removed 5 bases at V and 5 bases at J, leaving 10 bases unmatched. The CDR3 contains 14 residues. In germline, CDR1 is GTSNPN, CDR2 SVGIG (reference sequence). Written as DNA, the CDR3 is TGTGCCTGGCTTTGGACAGGGAAAGGTACTGAAGCTTTCTTT. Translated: CAWLWTGKGTEAFF.

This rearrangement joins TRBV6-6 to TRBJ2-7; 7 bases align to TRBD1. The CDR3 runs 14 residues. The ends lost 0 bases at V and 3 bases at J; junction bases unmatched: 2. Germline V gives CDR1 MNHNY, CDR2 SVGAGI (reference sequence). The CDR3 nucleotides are TGTGCCAGCAGTTACTCCGGACAGGACTACGAGCAGTACTTC. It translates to CASSYSGQDYEQYF.

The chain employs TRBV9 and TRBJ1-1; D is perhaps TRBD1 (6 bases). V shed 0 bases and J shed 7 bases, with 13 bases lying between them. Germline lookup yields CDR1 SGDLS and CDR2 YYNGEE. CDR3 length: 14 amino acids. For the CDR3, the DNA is TGTGCCAGCAGCGTAGACGGGGGCGGTGATGAAGCTTTCTTT. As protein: CASSVDGGGDEAFF.

CDR3 loop: CASSDRQGARNIQYF. DNA for the CDR3: TGTGCCAGCAGTGACCGACAGGGGGCGCGGAACATTCAGTACTTC. This chain uses TRBV25-1 with TRBJ2-4; 10 bases match TRBD1. Per the germline V gene, CDR1 is MGHDK and CDR2 is SYGVNS. V lost 3 bases, J lost 7 bases, and 6 bases stayed unmatched. The CDR3 sequence is 15 residues long. The full variable domain, in which reference TRBV25-1 and TRBJ2-4 provide the parts outside the CDR3, is EADIYQTPRYLVIGTGKKITLECSQTMGHDKMYWYQQDPGMELHLIHYSYGVNSTEKGDLSSESTVSRIRTEHFPLTLESARPSHTSQYLCASSDRQGARNIQYFGAGTRLSVL.

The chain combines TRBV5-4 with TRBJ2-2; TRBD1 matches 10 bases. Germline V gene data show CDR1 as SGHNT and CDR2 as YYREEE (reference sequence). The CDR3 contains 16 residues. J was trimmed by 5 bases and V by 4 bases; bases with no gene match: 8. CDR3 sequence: CASSLVGTGATGELFF. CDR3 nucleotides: TGTGCCAGCAGCCTGGTTGGGACAGGGGCTACCGGGGAGCTGTTTTTT.

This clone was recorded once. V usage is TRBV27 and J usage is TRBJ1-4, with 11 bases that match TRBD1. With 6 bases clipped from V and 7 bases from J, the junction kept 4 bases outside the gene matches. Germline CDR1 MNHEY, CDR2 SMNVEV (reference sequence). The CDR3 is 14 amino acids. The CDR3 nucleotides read TGTGCCAGCAGAAGGACAGGGGGCGGTGAAAAACTGTTTTTT. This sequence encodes CASRRTGGGEKLFF.

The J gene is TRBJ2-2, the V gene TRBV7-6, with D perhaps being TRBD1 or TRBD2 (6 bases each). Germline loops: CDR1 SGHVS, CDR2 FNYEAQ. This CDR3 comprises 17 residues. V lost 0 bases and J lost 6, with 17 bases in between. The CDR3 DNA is TGTGCCAGCAGCTTAGCTAACGGGGGCTACCCGTCCGGGGAGCTGTTTTTT. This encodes CASSLANGGYPSGELFF.

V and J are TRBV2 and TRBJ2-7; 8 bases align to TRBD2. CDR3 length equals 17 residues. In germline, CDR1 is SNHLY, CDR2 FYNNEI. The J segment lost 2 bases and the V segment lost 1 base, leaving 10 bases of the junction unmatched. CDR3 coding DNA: TGTGCCAGCAGTGAAGAGGGGGGGGTAGCGGGACCCTACGAGCAGTACTTC. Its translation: CASSEEGGVAGPYEQYF.